Listed here are 18 T cell receptor beta chains from one sample, sequenced in a study of blood T cells in healthy people across ages. Sample-barcoded 5' priming and a J-beta primer mix drove a second PCR of about 7 to 11 cycles. TCRdb reanalysed the 5' RACE reads using MiXCR and keeps one entry per CDR3 protein. The profile shows hundreds of thousands of distinct CDR3 sequences, under 30% of them singletons. The specimen sequenced was blood. These receptors were obtained from a woman of 80 years or more in good health.

The V and J genes are TRBV7-2 and TRBJ1-1; 8 bases align to TRBD1. The CDR3 is 12 residues long. Trimming took 5 bases from V and 11 from J; bases not matched to a gene: 7. The germline CDR1 and CDR2 sequences are SGHTA and FQGNSA. The CDR3 protein is CASSPWDRTAFF. The CDR3, as DNA: TGTGCCAGCAGCCCATGGGACAGGACGGCTTTCTTT.

This clonotype was counted ten times or more. Being one base from a much bigger clone, this may be a read error. For the CDR3, the DNA is TGTGCCAGCAGTTTGGGACAGACCTATGGCTACACCTTC. Protein product: CASSLGQTYGYTF. The chain combines TRBV25-1 with TRBJ1-2, with 7 bases that match TRBD1. This CDR3 contains 13 residues. CDR1 and CDR2 from the germline V gene are MGHDK and SYGVNS. J lost 4 bases, V lost 5 bases, and 4 bases had no gene match.

At least ten counts were recorded for this clonotype. The chain couples TRBV29-1 to TRBJ1-4; TRBD1 agrees at 7 bases. Germline V gene data show CDR1 as SQVTM and CDR2 as ANQGSEA. V was clipped by 4 bases and J by 5 bases; unmatched bases: 10. This CDR3 spans 15 amino acids. This CDR3 reads CSVAETGQRNEKLFF. In nucleotides, the CDR3 is TGCAGCGTTGCAGAGACGGGACAGAGGAATGAAAAACTGTTTTTT.

About this clonotype: A clone one base away is much larger, so this may be a read error. This chain joins TRBV20-1 and TRBJ1-1; no definite D call. This CDR3 region has 13 residues. CDR1 and CDR2 (germline): DFQATT, SNEGSKA (reference sequence). CDR3 residues: CSAREVRNTEAFF. The CDR3 DNA reads as TGCAGTGCTCGAGAGGTAAGGAACACTGAAGCTTTCTTT.

At least ten counts were recorded for this clonotype. This chain uses TRBV5-6 with TRBJ1-2, with D possibly matching TRBD1 (6 bases). Germline loops: CDR1 SGHDT, CDR2 YYEEEE. V was pared by 6 bases and J by 4 bases, with 16 bases between. This CDR3 spans 14 amino acids. CDR3 DNA: TGTGCCAGCATAACCCAGGGGCCTGGCTATGGCTACACCTTC. Its translation is CASITQGPGYGYTF.

This clonotype was seen repeatedly, ten times or more. J is TRBJ2-1 and V is TRBV4-3; TRBD2 might be the D (5 bases). The CDR3 is made up of 14 amino acids. Germline-derived CDR1 and CDR2 are LGHNA and YSLEER. The V end lost 0 bases, the J end lost 12 bases, and 15 bases lay between the germline ends. CDR3: CASSQEPRAEGQFF. The CDR3 region has the DNA TGCGCCAGCAGCCAAGAACCTAGAGCGGAAGGGCAGTTCTTC.

As concerns this clonotype: A much larger clone is a single base away; this may be a read error. DNA of the CDR3: TGTGCCAGCGCCGGAGGGGGGGCAGGCGACTATGGCTACACCTTC. Translation: CASAGGGAGDYGYTF. This chain joins TRBV6-6 and TRBJ1-2, with D tentatively TRBD1 (6 bases). Trimming took off 8 bases at V and 3 bases at J, with 19 bases between the two ends. This CDR3 has 15 amino acids. The germline V gene has CDR1 MNHNY and CDR2 SVGAGI (reference sequence).

This clonotype has a count of ten or more. The gene calls are TRBV7-2 and TRBJ1-6; 9 bases are a match to TRBD1. V shed 5 bases, J shed 15 bases, and the junction held 14 bases outside the gene matches. Germline loops: CDR1 SGHTA, CDR2 FQGNSA. This CDR3 has 15 residues. The CDR3 coding sequence is TGTGCCAGCAGCGCATCCGGGACAGGGAATGAGTACCTCCACTTT. Its protein product is CASSASGTGNEYLHF.

In its sample, this clonotype was seen many times. This chain connects TRBV6-5 to TRBJ1-6, with D maybe TRBD1 (5 bases). V lost 5 bases and J 11 bases, leaving 19 bases between the germline ends. Germline CDR1 MNHEY, CDR2 SVGAGI. The CDR3 totals 15 residues. DNA of the CDR3: TGTGCCAGCAGTGGCTTCATCGGGGGTTCGACACCCCTCCACTTT. It specifies CASSGFIGGSTPLHF.

The chain recombines TRBV2 with TRBJ2-5; 10 bases agree with TRBD1. Germline V gene data show CDR1 as SNHLY and CDR2 as FYNNEI. J lost 14 bases, V lost 4 bases, and 13 bases had no gene match. This CDR3 spans 14 amino acids. The CDR3 bases are TGTGCCAGCAGTGCCCGGGACAGGGGACCCTTGTACTACTTC. Translation: CASSARDRGPLYYF.

This clonotype was recorded at least ten times. The chain carries TRBV9 and TRBJ2-3, with a possible D match to TRBD1 (6 bases). Germline V gene lookup returns CDR1 SGDLS and CDR2 YYNGEE. Trimming pared 1 base from V and 3 bases from J, leaving 18 bases between. The length of the CDR3 is 17 residues. CDR3 DNA sequence: TGTGCCAGCAGCGTAAATACAGGGAGTAGGTTGACAGATACGCAGTATTTT. It codes for CASSVNTGSRLTDTQYF.

The CDR3 protein is CSARDLGVSSGADFYEQYF. The CDR3 bases are TGCAGTGCTAGAGATCTCGGAGTGTCTAGCGGGGCCGACTTCTACGAGCAGTACTTC. This sequence joins TRBV20-1 and TRBJ2-7; 9 bases line up with TRBD2. Germline CDR1 DFQATT, CDR2 SNEGSKA (reference sequence). Unmatched junction bases numbered 18, after V lost 0 bases and J lost 3 bases. The CDR3 is 19 residues long.

Turning to this clonotype: This may be a read error, as it is one base from a much larger clone. V usage is TRBV7-8 and J usage is TRBJ1-1; D uncertain. Germline V CDR1 and CDR2: SGHVS, FQNEAQ. This CDR3 is 14 amino acids long. CDR3 nucleotide sequence: TGTGCCAGCAGCCCAGGACGGCAAAACACTGAAGTTTTCTTT. It translates to CASSPGRQNTEVFF.

Comment on this clonotype: One base away lies a much larger clone, so this may be a sequencing read error. The chain links TRBV10-3 to TRBJ2-5; D may be TRBD1 (7 bases). In germline, CDR1 is ENHRY, CDR2 SYGVKD. The CDR3 length is 15 residues. Between the trimmed V and J ends, which lost 3 bases and 11 bases, there was a span of 22 bases. The DNA of the CDR3 is TGTGCCATCAGTGACAGGGGGGAATCCTACAATGAGCAGTACTTC. It yields the protein CAISDRGESYNEQYF.

In this sample, this clonotype turned up many times. This CDR3 reads CATSKGGTENTEAFF. The CDR3 DNA reads TGTGCCACCAGCAAGGGAGGGACGGAGAACACTGAAGCTTTCTTT. The rearrangement links TRBV15 to TRBJ1-1; weak D call: TRBD1 (5 bases). CDR1 and CDR2 (germline): LNHNV, YYDKDF (reference sequence). V was pared by 4 bases and J by 1 base, with 13 bases between. The CDR3 is 15 amino acids.

This clonotype was counted a few times. The chain joins TRBV30 to TRBJ2-3; 8 bases align to TRBD1. The CDR3 runs to 13 residues. The junction had 5 bases not matched to a gene; V was cut back by 4 bases and J by 5 bases. Per the germline V gene, CDR1 is GTSNPN and CDR2 is SVGIG (reference sequence). The CDR3 reads CAWTGGAEDTQYF. The CDR3 DNA reads as TGTGCCTGGACAGGGGGCGCGGAAGATACGCAGTATTTT.

As to this clonotype: A clone one base away is much larger, so this may be a read error. The chain carries TRBV7-2 and TRBJ2-1; 12 nucleotides line up with TRBD2. This CDR3 region has 17 residues. Germline V gives CDR1 SGHTA, CDR2 FQGNSA. The V and J ends lost 4 bases and 12 bases, in that order; junction bases with no gene match: 16. CDR3 coding DNA: TGTGCCAGCAGCTACGGACTAGCGGGGAATAGGAGAGGTGGGCAGTTCTTC. Translating it yields CASSYGLAGNRRGGQFF.

This chain joins TRBV6-6 and TRBJ2-4, with 7 nucleotides matching TRBD1. The germline V gene encodes CDR1 MNHNY and CDR2 SVGAGI (reference sequence). The CDR3 runs to 13 residues. J was trimmed by 13 bases and V by 6 bases; bases with no gene match: 12. CDR3 protein: CASSSHRGHGQYF. The CDR3 DNA reads TGTGCCAGCAGCTCCCACAGGGGCCACGGGCAGTACTTC.